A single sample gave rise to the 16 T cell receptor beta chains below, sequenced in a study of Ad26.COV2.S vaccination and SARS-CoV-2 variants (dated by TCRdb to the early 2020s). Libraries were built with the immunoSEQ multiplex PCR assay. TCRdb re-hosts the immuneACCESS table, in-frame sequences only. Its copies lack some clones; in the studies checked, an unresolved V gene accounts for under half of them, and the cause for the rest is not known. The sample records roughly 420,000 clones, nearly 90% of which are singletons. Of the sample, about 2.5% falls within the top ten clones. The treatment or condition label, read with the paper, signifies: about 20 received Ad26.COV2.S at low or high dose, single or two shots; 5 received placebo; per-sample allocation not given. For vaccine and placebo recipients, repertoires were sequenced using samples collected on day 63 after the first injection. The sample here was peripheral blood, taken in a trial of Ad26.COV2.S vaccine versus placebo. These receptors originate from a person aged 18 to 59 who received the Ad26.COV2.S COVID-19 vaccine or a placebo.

As DNA, the CDR3 is TGTGCCAGCAGAGTGGGTTGGGACACCAATTACGAGCAGTACGTC. It translates to CASRVGWDTNYEQYV. The rearrangement joins TRBV11-3 to TRBJ2-7; possibly TRBD1 for D (6 bases). Per the germline V gene, CDR1 is SGHNT and CDR2 is YENEEA. The CDR3 extends over 15 amino acids. The V end was cut by 6 bases, the J end by 4 bases, with 19 bases between.

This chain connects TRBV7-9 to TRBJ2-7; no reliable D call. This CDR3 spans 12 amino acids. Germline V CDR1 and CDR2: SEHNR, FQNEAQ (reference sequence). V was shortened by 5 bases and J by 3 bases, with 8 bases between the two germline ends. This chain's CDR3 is CASSLQFYEQYF. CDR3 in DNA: TGTGCCAGCAGCCTACAATTCTACGAGCAGTACTTC.

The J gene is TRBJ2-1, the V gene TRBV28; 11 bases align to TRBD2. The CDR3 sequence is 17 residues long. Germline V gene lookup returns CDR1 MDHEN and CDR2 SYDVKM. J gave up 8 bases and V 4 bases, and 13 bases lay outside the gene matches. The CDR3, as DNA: TGTGCCAGCAGTTCCCGGACTAGCGGGTATAGTTGGTATGAGCAGTTCTTC. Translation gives CASSSRTSGYSWYEQFF.

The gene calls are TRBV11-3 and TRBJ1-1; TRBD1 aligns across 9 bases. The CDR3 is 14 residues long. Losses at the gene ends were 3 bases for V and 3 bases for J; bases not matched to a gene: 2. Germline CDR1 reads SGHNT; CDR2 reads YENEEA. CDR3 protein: CASSFTGGYTEAFF. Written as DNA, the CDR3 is TGTGCCAGCAGCTTTACAGGGGGCTACACTGAAGCTTTCTTT.

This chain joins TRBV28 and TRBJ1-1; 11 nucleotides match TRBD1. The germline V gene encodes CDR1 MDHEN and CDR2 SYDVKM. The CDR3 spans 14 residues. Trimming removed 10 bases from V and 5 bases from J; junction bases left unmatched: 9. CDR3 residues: CAIAGQGARTEAFF. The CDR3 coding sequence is TGTGCCATTGCCGGACAGGGGGCGCGAACTGAAGCTTTCTTT.

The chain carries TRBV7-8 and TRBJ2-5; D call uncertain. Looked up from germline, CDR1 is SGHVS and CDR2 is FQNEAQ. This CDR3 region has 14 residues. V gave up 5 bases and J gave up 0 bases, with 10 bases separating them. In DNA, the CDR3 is TGTGCCAGCAGCCCCCGCCAGTACCAAGAGACCCAGTACTTC. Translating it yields CASSPRQYQETQYF.

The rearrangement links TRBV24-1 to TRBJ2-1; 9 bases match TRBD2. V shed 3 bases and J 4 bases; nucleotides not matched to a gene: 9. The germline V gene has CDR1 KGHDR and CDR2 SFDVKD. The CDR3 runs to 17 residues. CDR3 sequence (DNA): TGTGCCACCAGTGATCTTAAATCTAGCGGGACTTACAATGAGCAGTTCTTC. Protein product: CATSDLKSSGTYNEQFF.

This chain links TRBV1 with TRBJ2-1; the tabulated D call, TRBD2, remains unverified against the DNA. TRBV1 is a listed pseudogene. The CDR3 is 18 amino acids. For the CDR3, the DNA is TGCACCAGCAGCTCCGGGACTAGCGGGGGGGCCCGGGGCCGTGAGCAGTTCTTC. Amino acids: CTSSSGTSGGARGREQFF.

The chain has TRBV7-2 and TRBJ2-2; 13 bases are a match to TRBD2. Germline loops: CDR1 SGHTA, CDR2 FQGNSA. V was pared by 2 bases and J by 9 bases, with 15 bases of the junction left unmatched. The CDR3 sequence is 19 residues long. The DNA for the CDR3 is TGTGCCAGCAGCTTATACACCTCCCGGACTAGCGGGAGTGTAAGGGAGCTGTTTTTT. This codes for CASSLYTSRTSGSVRELFF.

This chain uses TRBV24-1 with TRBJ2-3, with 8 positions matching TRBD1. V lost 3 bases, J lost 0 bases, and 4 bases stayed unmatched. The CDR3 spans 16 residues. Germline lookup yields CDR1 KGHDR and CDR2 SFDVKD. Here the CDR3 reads CATSDLRDRSTDTQYF. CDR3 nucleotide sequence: TGTGCCACCAGTGATCTCCGGGACAGGAGCACAGATACGCAGTATTTT.

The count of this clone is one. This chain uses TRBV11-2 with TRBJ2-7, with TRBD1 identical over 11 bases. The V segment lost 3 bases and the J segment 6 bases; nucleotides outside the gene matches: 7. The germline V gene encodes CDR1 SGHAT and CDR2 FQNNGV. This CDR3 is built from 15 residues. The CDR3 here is CASSFLGTGGSEQYF. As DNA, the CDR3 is TGTGCCAGCAGCTTCCTCGGGACAGGGGGATCCGAGCAGTACTTC.

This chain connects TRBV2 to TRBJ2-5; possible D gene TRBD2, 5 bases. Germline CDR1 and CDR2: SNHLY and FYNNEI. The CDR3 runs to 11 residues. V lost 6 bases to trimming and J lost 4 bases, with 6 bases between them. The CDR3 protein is CASREVETQYF. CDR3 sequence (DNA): TGTGCCAGCAGGGAGGTAGAGACCCAGTACTTC. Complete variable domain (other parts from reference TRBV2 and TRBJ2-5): EPEVTQTPSHQVTQMGQEVILRCVPISNHLYFYWYRQILGQKVEFLVSFYNNEISEKSEIFDDQFSVERPDGSNFTLKIRSTKLEDSAMYFCASREVETQYFGPGTRLLVL.

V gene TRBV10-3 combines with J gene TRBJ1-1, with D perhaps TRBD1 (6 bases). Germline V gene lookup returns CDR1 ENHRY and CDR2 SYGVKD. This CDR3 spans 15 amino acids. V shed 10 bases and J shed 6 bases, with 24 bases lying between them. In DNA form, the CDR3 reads TGTGCCACATTGGCAAACAGGGAATCGGTCGCTGAAGCTTTCTTT. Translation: CATLANRESVAEAFF.

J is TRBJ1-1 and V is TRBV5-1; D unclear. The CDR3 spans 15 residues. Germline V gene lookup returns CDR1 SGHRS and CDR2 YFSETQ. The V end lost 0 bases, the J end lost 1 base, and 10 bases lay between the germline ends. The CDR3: CASSLGWGGNTEAFF. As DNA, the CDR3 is TGCGCCAGCAGCTTGGGTTGGGGTGGGAACACTGAAGCTTTCTTT.

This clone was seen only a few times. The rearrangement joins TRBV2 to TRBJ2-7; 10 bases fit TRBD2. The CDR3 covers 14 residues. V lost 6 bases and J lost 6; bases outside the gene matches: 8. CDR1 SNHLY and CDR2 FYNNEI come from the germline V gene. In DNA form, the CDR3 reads TGTGCCAGCAGGGAATCCTGGACTAGCGGCGAGCAGTACTTC. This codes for CASRESWTSGEQYF.

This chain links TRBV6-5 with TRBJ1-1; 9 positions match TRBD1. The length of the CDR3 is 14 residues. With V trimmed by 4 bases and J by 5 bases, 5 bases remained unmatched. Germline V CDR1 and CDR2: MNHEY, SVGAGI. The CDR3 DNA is TGTGCCAGCAGTTGGGGACAGGGAAATACTGAAGCTTTCTTT. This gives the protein CASSWGQGNTEAFF.